These 30 T cell receptor beta chains were all obtained from the same sample, sequenced in a study of monozygotic twins with inflammatory bowel disease. From its re-call of the 5' RACE reads, TCRdb lists each CDR3 protein once, without DNA. This sample's table reports around 450,000 distinct CDR3 sequences. The sample was blood. The source is a human donor with ulcerative colitis or Crohn's disease, or a healthy co-twin of an affected twin (not recorded which).

The chain couples TRBV3-1 to TRBJ2-5; with no DNA, the TCRdb D assignment of TRBD1 cannot be verified. The germline CDR1 and CDR2 sequences are LGHDT and YNNKEL (reference sequence). The CDR3 extends over 16 amino acids. CDR3 loop: CASSQIGYGGIETQYF.

This rearrangement joins TRBV19 to TRBJ1-1. Germline values: CDR1 LNHDA, CDR2 SQIVND (reference sequence). CDR3 size: 14 residues. The CDR3 loop is CASSIEDGKTEAFF. Full variable domain (outside the CDR3, taken from reference TRBV19 and TRBJ1-1): DGGITQSPKYLFRKEGQNVTLSCEQNLNHDAMYWYRQDPGQGLRLIYYSQIVNDFQKGDIAEGYSVSREKKESFPLTVTSAQKNPTAFYLCASSIEDGKTEAFFGQGTRLTVV.

The chain carries TRBV7-8 and TRBJ2-2; TCRdb's D call, TRBD2, is unchecked because there is no DNA. Germline loops: CDR1 SGHVS, CDR2 FQNEAQ. This CDR3 spans 17 amino acids. This chain's CDR3 is CASRVSGSLPNTGELFF.

The chain has TRBV28 and TRBJ2-7. The CDR3 covers 14 residues. Germline CDR1 and CDR2: MDHEN and SYDVKM. The CDR3 region is CASNIPGATYEQYF.

The chain carries TRBV5-1 and TRBJ1-2. The V gene's germline CDR1 is SGHRS and CDR2 YFSETQ. The CDR3 totals 13 residues. This CDR3 is CASSVPSNYGYTF.

The chain links TRBV7-7 to TRBJ2-3. CDR1 is SSHAT, CDR2 FNYEAQ, per germline (reference sequence). The CDR3 has 15 amino acids. CDR3: CASSFSDTSTDTQYF. The full variable domain, rest sourced from reference TRBV7-7 and TRBJ2-3, is GAGVSQSPRYKVTKRGQDVTLRCDPISSHATLYWYQQALGQGPEFLTYFNYEAQPDKSGLPSDRFSAERPEGSISTLTIQRTEQRDSAMYRCASSFSDTSTDTQYFGPGTRLTVL.

The chain carries TRBV6-2 or TRBV6-3 and TRBJ1-6; the TCRdb call, TRBD1, lacks DNA for checking. The germline V gene encodes CDR1 MNHEY and CDR2 SVGEGT. CDR3 length: 14 residues. CDR3 sequence reads: CASSFRDRIPPLHF.

The chain links TRBV20-1 to TRBJ2-7; lacking DNA, the TRBD1 call made by TCRdb goes unchecked. The germline gives CDR1 DFQATT, CDR2 SNEGSKA (reference sequence). This CDR3 is built from 13 residues. Here the CDR3 reads CSVRDRGTNEQYF.

The rearrangement joins TRBV20-1 to TRBJ2-5; TCRdb selects TRBD2, and the lack of DNA leaves this call unchecked. The CDR3 loop spans 13 amino acids. Germline V gives CDR1 DFQATT, CDR2 SNEGSKA (reference sequence). The CDR3 spells CSAQIAEQETQYF.

The V and J genes are TRBV28 and TRBJ2-7; TCRdb outputs TRBD1, but without DNA this stays unchecked. CDR3 length equals 14 residues. Germline V CDR1 and CDR2: MDHEN, SYDVKM. The CDR3 region is CASSPWTGGHEQYF.

The chain joins TRBV7-9 to TRBJ1-6; no DNA is available, so the TRBD1 call from TCRdb remains unchecked. This CDR3 contains 14 residues. CDR1 and CDR2 (germline): SEHNR, FQNEAQ (reference sequence). This chain's CDR3 is CASSLGRAGSPLHF.

The gene calls are TRBV18 and TRBJ2-5. Germline V gene sequence: CDR1 KGHSH, CDR2 LQKENI. CDR3 length: 16 amino acids. CDR3 sequence: CASSPVRTQYQETQYF.

This chain uses TRBV7-9 with TRBJ2-7; the D call of TRBD2 rests on TCRdb alone, since no DNA is present to check it. The CDR3 has 15 residues. Germline V gene lookup returns CDR1 SEHNR and CDR2 FQNEAQ (reference sequence). The CDR3 loop is CASSLVAGELYEQYF.

This sequence joins TRBV19 and TRBJ1-3; TCRdb's D gene call, TRBD1, goes unchecked for lack of DNA. Germline CDR1 LNHDA, CDR2 SQIVND (reference sequence). This CDR3 is built from 12 residues. CDR3 in amino acids: CASSRSGGPIYF.

This sequence joins TRBV20-1 and TRBJ2-1; TCRdb indicates TRBD2, and absent DNA this call remains unverified. From germline, CDR1 is DFQATT and CDR2 SNEGSKA (reference sequence). The CDR3 runs to 18 residues. CDR3 residues: CSARQGGLAVSSYNEQFF.

The chain links TRBV12-3 or TRBV12-4 to TRBJ2-3; TCRdb lists TRBD1, though no DNA is available to test this call. This CDR3 region has 15 residues. The CDR3 spells CASSLNEGGVDTQYF.

The chain couples TRBV7-3 to TRBJ1-4; no DNA is available, so the TRBD1 call from TCRdb remains unchecked. The germline V gene encodes CDR1 SGHTA and CDR2 FQGTGA. This CDR3 is built from 13 residues. This chain's CDR3 is CASGAGPGEKLFF.

V and J are TRBV20-1 and TRBJ1-2; checking the TCRdb D call of TRBD1 is not possible without DNA. The CDR3 length is 12 residues. The germline gives CDR1 DFQATT, CDR2 SNEGSKA (reference sequence). CDR3 amino acids: CSAKQGTRGYTF.

The V and J genes are TRBV28 and TRBJ2-7; with no DNA, the TCRdb D assignment of TRBD1 cannot be verified. The CDR3 is made up of 17 amino acids. CDR1 and CDR2 from the germline V gene are MDHEN and SYDVKM. CDR3: CASSQTSLRTGLGEQYF.

The V and J genes are TRBV3-1 and TRBJ2-7. From germline, CDR1 is LGHDT and CDR2 YNNKEL (reference sequence). The CDR3 extends over 15 amino acids. The CDR3 sequence is CASSQGTTAPYEQYF.

This chain joins TRBV5-1 and TRBJ2-7; checking the TCRdb D call of TRBD1 is not possible without DNA. Per germline, CDR1 SGHRS and CDR2 YFSETQ. This CDR3 is built from 14 residues. The chain's CDR3 is CASRPGQTAYEQYF.

V gene TRBV12-3 or TRBV12-4 combines with J gene TRBJ1-1; without DNA, the TCRdb call of TRBD1 cannot be checked. The CDR3 covers 13 residues. CDR3 in amino acids: CASRSGQNTEAFF.

This chain's CDR3 is CATSVPTGLAGTYGTDTQYF. V and J are TRBV15 and TRBJ2-3; the TRBD2 assignment by TCRdb is unverifiable without DNA. CDR3 length equals 20 residues. CDR1 and CDR2 from the germline V gene are LNHNV and YYDKDF (reference sequence).

The chain is built from TRBV7-3 and TRBJ2-6; absent DNA, TCRdb's TRBD2 call cannot be checked. This CDR3 comprises 19 residues. Germline CDR1 is SGHTA and CDR2 is FQGTGA. The CDR3 sequence: CASSLFGASGRPGANVLTF.

This CDR3 reads CASSHSGRAVEQYF. This rearrangement joins TRBV12-3 or TRBV12-4 to TRBJ2-7; TCRdb returns TRBD2, unconfirmable since there is no DNA. This CDR3 is 14 amino acids long.

The chain couples TRBV6-2 or TRBV6-3 to TRBJ1-2; TCRdb's D gene call, TRBD1, goes unchecked for lack of DNA. The germline V gene has CDR1 MNHEY and CDR2 SVGEGT. The CDR3 loop spans 15 amino acids. The CDR3 loop is CASLGQESILDGYTF.

The CDR3 protein is CSALMAGQGNQPQHF. This chain uses TRBV20-1 with TRBJ1-5; checking the TCRdb D call of TRBD1 is not possible without DNA. The CDR3 covers 15 residues. Germline CDR1 DFQATT, CDR2 SNEGSKA (reference sequence).

The chain employs TRBV7-3 and TRBJ1-1; there is no DNA to check the TCRdb D call of TRBD1. The CDR3 totals 15 residues. Germline CDR1 SGHTA, CDR2 FQGTGA. CDR3 amino acids: CASSLGIGMNTEAFF.

J is TRBJ1-2 and V is TRBV30. The CDR3 is made up of 14 amino acids. Germline V gene data show CDR1 as GTSNPN and CDR2 as SVGIG (reference sequence). CDR3 residues: CAWKRDVGNYGYTF.

The V call is TRBV10-3, the J call TRBJ2-1; TCRdb's assignment of TRBD2 cannot be checked, as there is no DNA. Germline lookup yields CDR1 ENHRY and CDR2 SYGVKD. This CDR3 has 17 amino acids. CDR3 region: CAISESGGRGHYNEQFF.